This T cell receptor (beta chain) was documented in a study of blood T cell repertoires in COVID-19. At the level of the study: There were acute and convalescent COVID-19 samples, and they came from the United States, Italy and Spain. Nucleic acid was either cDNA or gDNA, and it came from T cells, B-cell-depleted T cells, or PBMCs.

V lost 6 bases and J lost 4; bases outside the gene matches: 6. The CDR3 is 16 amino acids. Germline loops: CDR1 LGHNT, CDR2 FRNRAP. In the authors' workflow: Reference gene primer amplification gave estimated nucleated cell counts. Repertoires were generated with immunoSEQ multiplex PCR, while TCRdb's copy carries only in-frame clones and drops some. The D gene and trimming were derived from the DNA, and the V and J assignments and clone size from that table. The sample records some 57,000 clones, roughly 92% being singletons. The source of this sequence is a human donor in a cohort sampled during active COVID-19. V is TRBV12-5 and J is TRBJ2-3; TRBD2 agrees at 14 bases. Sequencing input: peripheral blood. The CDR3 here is CASGAGTSGSPDTQYF. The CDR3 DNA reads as TGTGCTAGTGGAGCCGGGACTAGCGGGAGCCCAGATACGCAGTATTTT.